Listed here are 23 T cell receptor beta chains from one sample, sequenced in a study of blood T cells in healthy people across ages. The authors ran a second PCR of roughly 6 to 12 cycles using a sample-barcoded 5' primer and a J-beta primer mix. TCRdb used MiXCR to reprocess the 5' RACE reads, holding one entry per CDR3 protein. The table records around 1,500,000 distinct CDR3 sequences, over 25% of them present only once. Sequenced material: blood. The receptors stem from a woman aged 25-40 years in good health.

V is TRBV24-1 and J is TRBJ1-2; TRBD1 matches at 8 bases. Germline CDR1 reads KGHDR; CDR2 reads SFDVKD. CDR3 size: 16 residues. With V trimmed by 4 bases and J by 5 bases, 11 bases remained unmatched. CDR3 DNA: TGTGCCACCAGTGAGAATAAGACAGGGGACGATTATGGCTACACCTTC. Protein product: CATSENKTGDDYGYTF.

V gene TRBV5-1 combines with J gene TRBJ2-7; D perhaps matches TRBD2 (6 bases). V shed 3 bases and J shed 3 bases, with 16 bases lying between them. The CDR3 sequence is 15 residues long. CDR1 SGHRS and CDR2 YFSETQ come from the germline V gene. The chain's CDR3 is CASSSAPGENYEQYF. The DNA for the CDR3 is TGCGCCAGCAGCTCGGCTCCGGGAGAGAACTACGAGCAGTACTTC.

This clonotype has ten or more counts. CDR3: CASSPGGRTGYEQYF. In DNA, the CDR3 is TGTGCCAGCTCACCCGGGGGGAGGACTGGCTACGAGCAGTACTTC. The chain is built from TRBV18 and TRBJ2-7; 7 bases line up with TRBD2. Germline V CDR1 and CDR2: KGHSH, LQKENI. V lost 3 bases, J lost 3 bases, and 8 bases stayed unmatched. The length of the CDR3 is 15 residues.

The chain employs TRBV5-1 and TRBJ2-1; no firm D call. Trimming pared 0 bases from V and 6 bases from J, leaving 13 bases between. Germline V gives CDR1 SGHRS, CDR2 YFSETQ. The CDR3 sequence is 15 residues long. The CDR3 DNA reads TGCGCCAGCAGCTTGGCCGGGCGCACCCTCAATGAGCAGTTCTTC. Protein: CASSLAGRTLNEQFF.

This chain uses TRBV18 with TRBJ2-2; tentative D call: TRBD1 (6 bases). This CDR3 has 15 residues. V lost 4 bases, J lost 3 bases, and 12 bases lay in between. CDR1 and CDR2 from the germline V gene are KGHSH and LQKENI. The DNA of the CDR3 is TGTGCCAGCTCACAGACGGACAGCTACACCGGGGAGCTGTTTTTT. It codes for CASSQTDSYTGELFF.

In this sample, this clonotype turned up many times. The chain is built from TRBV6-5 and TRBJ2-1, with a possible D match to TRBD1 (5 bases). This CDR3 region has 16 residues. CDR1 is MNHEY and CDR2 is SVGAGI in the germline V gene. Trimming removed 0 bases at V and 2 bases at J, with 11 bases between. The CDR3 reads CASSYSTVSPYNEQFF. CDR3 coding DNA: TGTGCCAGCAGTTACTCGACAGTCAGCCCCTACAATGAGCAGTTCTTC.

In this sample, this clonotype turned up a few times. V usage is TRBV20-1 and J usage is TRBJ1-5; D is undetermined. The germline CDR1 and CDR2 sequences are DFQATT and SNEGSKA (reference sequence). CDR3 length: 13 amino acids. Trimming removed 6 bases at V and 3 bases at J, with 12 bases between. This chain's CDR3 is CSAIASINQPQHF. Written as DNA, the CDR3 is TGCAGTGCGATCGCAAGCATCAATCAGCCCCAGCATTTT.

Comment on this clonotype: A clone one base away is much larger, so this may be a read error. CDR3 loop: CASRRGERNIPYF. CDR3 nucleotide sequence: TGTGCCAGCAGGCGAGGAGAGAGAAACATTCCGTACTTC. The V call is TRBV2, the J call TRBJ2-4; D is uncertain. In germline, CDR1 is SNHLY, CDR2 FYNNEI. The CDR3 has 13 residues. Full variable domain (missing parts from reference TRBV2 and TRBJ2-4): EPEVTQTPSHQVTQMGQEVILRCVPISNHLYFYWYRQILGQKVEFLVSFYNNEISEKSEIFDDQFSVERPDGSNFTLKIRSTKLEDSAMYFCASRRGERNIPYFGAGTRLSVL.

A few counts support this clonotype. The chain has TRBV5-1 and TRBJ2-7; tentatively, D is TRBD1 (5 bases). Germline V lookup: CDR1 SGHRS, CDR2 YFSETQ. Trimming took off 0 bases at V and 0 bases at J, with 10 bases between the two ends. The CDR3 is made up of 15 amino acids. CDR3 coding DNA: TGCGCCAGCAGCTTGGAGGGGTGGCCCTCCTACGAGCAGTACTTC. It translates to CASSLEGWPSYEQYF.

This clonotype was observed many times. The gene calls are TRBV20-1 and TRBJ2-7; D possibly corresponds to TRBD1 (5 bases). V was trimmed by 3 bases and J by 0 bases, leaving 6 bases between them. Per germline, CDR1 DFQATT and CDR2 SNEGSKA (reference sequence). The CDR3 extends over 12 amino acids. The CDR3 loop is CSARDISYEQYF. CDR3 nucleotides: TGCAGTGCTAGGGACATCTCCTACGAGCAGTACTTC.

DNA of the CDR3: TGTGCGGGGGGGGGGCCCTACAATGAGCAGTTCTTC. Translated, it gives CAGGGPYNEQFF. V gene TRBV28 combines with J gene TRBJ2-1; tentatively, D is TRBD2 (7 bases). The germline gives CDR1 MDHEN, CDR2 SYDVKM. The CDR3 runs to 12 residues.

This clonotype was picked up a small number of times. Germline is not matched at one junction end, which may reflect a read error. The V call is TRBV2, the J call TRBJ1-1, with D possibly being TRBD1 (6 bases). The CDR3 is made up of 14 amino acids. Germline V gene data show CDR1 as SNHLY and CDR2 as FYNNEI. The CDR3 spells CSSSAGTLNTEAFF. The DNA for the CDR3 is TGTTCCAGCAGCGCCGGGACACTGAACACTGAAGCTTTCTTT.

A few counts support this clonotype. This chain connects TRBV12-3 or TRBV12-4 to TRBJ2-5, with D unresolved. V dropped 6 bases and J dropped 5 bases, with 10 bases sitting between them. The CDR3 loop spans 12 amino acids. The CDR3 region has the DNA TGTGCCAGCAGGGCGGATGGGGAGACCCAGTACTTC. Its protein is CASRADGETQYF.

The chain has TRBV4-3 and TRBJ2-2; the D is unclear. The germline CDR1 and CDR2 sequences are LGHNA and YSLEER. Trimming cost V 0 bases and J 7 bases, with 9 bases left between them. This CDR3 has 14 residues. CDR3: CASSQDNSVGELFF. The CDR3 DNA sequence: TGCGCCAGCAGCCAAGATAACAGTGTCGGGGAGCTGTTTTTT.

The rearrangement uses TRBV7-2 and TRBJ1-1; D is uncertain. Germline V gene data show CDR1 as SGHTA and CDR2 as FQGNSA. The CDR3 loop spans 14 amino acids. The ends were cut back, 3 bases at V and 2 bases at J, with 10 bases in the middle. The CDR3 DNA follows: TGTGCCAGCAGCTTTAGACTCGCCAACACTGAAGCTTTCTTT. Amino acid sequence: CASSFRLANTEAFF.

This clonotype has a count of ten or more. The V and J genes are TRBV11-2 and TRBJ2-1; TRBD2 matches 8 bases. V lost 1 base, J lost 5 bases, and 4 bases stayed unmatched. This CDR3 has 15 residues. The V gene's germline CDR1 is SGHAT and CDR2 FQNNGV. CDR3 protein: CASSLVGGAHNEQFF. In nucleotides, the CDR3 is TGTGCCAGCAGCTTAGTCGGGGGGGCCCACAATGAGCAGTTCTTC.

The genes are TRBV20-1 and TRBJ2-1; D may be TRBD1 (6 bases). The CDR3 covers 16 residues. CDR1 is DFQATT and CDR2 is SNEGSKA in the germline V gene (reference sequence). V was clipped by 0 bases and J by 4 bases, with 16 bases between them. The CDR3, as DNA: TGCAGTGCTAGAGAGGTCGGGACACCCTATTACAATGAGCAGTTCTTC. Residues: CSAREVGTPYYNEQFF.

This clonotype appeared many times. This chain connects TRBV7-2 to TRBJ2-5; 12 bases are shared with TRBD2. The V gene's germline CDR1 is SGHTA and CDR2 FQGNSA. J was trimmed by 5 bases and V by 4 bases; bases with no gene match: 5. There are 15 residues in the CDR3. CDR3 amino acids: CASSSRLAGAETQYF. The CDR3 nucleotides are TGTGCCAGCAGCTCGCGACTAGCGGGGGCTGAGACCCAGTACTTC.

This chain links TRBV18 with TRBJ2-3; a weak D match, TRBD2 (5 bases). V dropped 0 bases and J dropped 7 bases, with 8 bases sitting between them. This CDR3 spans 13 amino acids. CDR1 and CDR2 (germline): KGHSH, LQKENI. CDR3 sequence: CASSPPDGNTQYF. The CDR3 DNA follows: TGTGCCAGCTCACCACCGGACGGGAATACGCAGTATTTT. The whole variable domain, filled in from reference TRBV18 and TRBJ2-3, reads NAGVMQNPRHLVRRRGQEARLRCSPMKGHSHVYWYRQLPEEGLKFMVYLQKENIIDESGMPKERFSAEFPKEGPSILRIQQVVRGDSAAYFCASSPPDGNTQYFGPGTRLTVL.

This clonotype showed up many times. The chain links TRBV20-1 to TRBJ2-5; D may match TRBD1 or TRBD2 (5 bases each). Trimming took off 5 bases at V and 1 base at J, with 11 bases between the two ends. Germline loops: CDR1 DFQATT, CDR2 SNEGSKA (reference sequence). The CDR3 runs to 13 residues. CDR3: CSASLGTQETQYF. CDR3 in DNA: TGCAGTGCTTCTTTAGGGACCCAAGAGACCCAGTACTTC.

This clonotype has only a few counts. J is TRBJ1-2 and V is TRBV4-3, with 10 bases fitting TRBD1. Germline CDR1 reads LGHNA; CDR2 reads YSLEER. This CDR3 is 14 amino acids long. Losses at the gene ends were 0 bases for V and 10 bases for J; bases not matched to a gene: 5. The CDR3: CASSQDRGQGTYTF. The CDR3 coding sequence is TGCGCCAGCAGCCAAGATAGGGGACAGGGGACCTACACCTTC.

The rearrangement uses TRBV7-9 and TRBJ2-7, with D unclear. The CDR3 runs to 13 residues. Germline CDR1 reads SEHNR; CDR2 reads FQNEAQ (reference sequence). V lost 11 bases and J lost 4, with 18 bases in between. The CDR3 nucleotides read TGTGCCGGTCGGGCAGGCTTGGGGTACGAGCAGTACTTC. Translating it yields CAGRAGLGYEQYF.

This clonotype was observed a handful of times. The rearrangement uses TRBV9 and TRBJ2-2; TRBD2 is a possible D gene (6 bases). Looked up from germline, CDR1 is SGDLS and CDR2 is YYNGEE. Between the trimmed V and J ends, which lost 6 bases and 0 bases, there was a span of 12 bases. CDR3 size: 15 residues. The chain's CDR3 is CASTVGLANTGELFF. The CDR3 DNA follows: TGTGCCAGCACCGTGGGACTCGCGAACACCGGGGAGCTGTTTTTT.